This T cell receptor (beta chain) is from a study of cytomegalovirus exposure and HLA in healthy donors. Study information: A later analysis reported the same platform for the 95 to 150 validation repertoires and the roughly 670 first-cohort repertoires. Whole-study findings and limits: Most TCRs appeared rarely, but some public TCRs recurred in many donors. Fewer than 200 TCR beta chains were listed as cytomegalovirus-associated.

Concerning this clone: What it binds is unknown.

The protocol was immunoSEQ multiplex PCR, while the TCRdb copy is restricted to in-frame clones and leaves out a portion. The table records 150,000 to 200,000 clones, roughly 84% of them present only once. This CDR3 has 11 residues. From germline, CDR1 is MNHEY and CDR2 SVGAGI. The V gene lost 2 bases and the J gene lost 14 bases, with 10 bases spanning the gap. Sample: PBMCs. The receptor's source is a man in his thirties or forties in good health and CMV-seropositive. V is TRBV6-5 and J is TRBJ2-4; tentative D call: TRBD2 (5 bases). The CDR3 bases are TGTGCCAGCAGTTACGCGGAGGATAAGTACTTC. Protein: CASSYAEDKYF.